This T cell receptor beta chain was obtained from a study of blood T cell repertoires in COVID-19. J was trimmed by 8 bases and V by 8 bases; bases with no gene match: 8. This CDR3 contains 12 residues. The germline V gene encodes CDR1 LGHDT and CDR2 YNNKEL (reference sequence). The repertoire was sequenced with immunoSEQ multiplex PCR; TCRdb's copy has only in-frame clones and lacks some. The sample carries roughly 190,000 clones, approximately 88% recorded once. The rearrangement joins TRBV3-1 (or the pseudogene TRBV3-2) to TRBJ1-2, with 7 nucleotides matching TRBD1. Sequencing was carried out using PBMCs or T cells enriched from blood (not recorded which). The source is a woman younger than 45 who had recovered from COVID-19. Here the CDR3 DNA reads TGTGCCAGCGGCCCGACAGGGCTCGGCTACACCTTC. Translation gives CASGPTGLGYTF.